Below are 20 T cell receptor beta chains sequenced from a single sample in a study of blood T cell repertoires in COVID-19. The protocol was immunoSEQ multiplex PCR, while the TCRdb copy is restricted to in-frame clones and leaves out a portion. The table has about 28,000 clones, 65% to 90% seen once. The sample taken for sequencing was peripheral blood. These receptors originate from a human donor in a cohort sampled during active COVID-19.

This sequence joins TRBV5-1 and TRBJ2-5, with D perhaps matching TRBD1 (6 bases). Trimming cost V 3 bases and J 1 base, with 13 bases left between them. CDR1 and CDR2 from the germline V gene are SGHRS and YFSETQ. This CDR3 has 15 amino acids. DNA of the CDR3: TGCGCCAGCAGCTCGCCCAGACAGGCCCAAGAGACCCAGTACTTC. This encodes CASSSPRQAQETQYF. The full variable domain, completed using reference TRBV5-1 and TRBJ2-5, is KAGVTQTPRYLIKTRGQQVTLSCSPISGHRSVSWYQQTPGQGLQFLFEYFSETQRNKGNFPGRFSGRQFSNSRSEMNVSTLELGDSALYLCASSSPRQAQETQYFGPGTRLLVL.

The rearrangement uses TRBV3-1 (or the pseudogene TRBV3-2) and TRBJ1-2; 7 nucleotides line up with TRBD1. The trim removed 4 bases at V and 8 bases at J, leaving 16 bases unmatched. Germline V gene lookup returns CDR1 LGHDT and CDR2 YNNKEL (reference sequence). The CDR3 covers 16 residues. The CDR3 sequence is CASSRGHGQAVRGYTF. The CDR3 nucleotides read TGTGCCAGCAGCCGGGGCCACGGACAGGCGGTCCGCGGCTACACCTTC.

The gene calls are TRBV24-1 and TRBJ2-1; 7 bases align to TRBD1. V dropped 3 bases and J dropped 7; count of bases not matched to a gene: 11. CDR3 length: 16 residues. Germline V gene sequence: CDR1 KGHDR, CDR2 SFDVKD. CDR3 protein: CATSDRDRALGNEQFF. The CDR3 region has the DNA TGTGCCACCAGTGATCGCGACAGGGCCTTGGGAAATGAGCAGTTCTTC.

The table lists this clone with a few counts. The V and J genes are TRBV13 and TRBJ2-2; TRBD2 agrees at 13 bases. Trimming took 5 bases from V and 7 from J; bases not matched to a gene: 10. The length of the CDR3 is 17 residues. Germline values: CDR1 PRHDT, CDR2 FYEKMQ (reference sequence). As DNA, the CDR3 is TGTGCCAGCAGCCAACGCGGGGGGACTAGCGGGGTCGGGGAGCTGTTTTTT. This gives the protein CASSQRGGTSGVGELFF.

This chain links TRBV30 with TRBJ1-2, with 7 bases that match TRBD1. The CDR3 is 13 residues long. After removal of 0 bases from V and 8 bases from J, the junction contained 6 bases not matched to a gene. Germline V lookup: CDR1 GTSNPN, CDR2 SVGIG (reference sequence). In DNA, the CDR3 is TGTGCCTGGAGTGTACGCAGGGGGAAAGGCTACACCTTC. This codes for CAWSVRRGKGYTF. Drawing the rest from reference TRBV30 and TRBJ1-2, the complete variable domain is SQTIHQWPATLVQPVGSPLSLECTVEGTSNPNLYWYRQAAGRGLQLLFYSVGIGQISSEVPQNLSASRPQDRQFILSSKKLLLSDSGFYLCAWSVRRGKGYTFGSGTRLTVV.

The rearrangement uses TRBV21-1 and TRBJ2-1; TRBD2, the table's D call, was not compared with the DNA. TRBV21-1 is labeled a pseudogene. CDR3 length: 12 residues. CDR3 protein: CASLQGGDEQFF. CDR3 nucleotide sequence: TGTGCCAGCCTCCAAGGAGGCGATGAGCAGTTCTTC.

The chain combines TRBV9 with TRBJ2-6, with D possibly TRBD2 on 5 matching bases. This CDR3 has 14 residues. The V gene lost 3 bases and the J gene lost 5 bases, with 9 bases spanning the gap. Germline CDR1 and CDR2: SGDLS and YYNGEE. CDR3 coding DNA: TGTGCCAGCAGCGCCGGGGTCTGGGCCAACGTCCTGACTTTC. Translated, it gives CASSAGVWANVLTF. Complete variable domain (other parts from reference TRBV9 and TRBJ2-6): DSGVTQTPKHLITATGQRVTLRCSPRSGDLSVYWYQQSLDQGLQFLIQYYNGEERAKGNILERFSAQQFPDLHSELNLSSLELGDSALYFCASSAGVWANVLTFGAGSRLTVL.

The genes are TRBV28 and TRBJ1-6, with 7 nucleotides matching TRBD1. CDR3 length: 13 residues. Looked up from germline, CDR1 is MDHEN and CDR2 is SYDVKM. V shed 6 bases, J shed 6 bases, and the junction held 2 bases outside the gene matches. The CDR3 region has the DNA TGTGCCAGCAGAGGACAGGTTAATTCACCCCTCCACTTT. Translation: CASRGQVNSPLHF. Supplemented by reference TRBV28 and TRBJ1-6, the full variable domain reads DVKVTQSSRYLVKRTGEKVFLECVQDMDHENMFWYRQDPGLGLRLIYFSYDVKMKEKGDIPEGYSVSREKKERFSLILESASTNQTSMYLCASRGQVNSPLHFGNGTRLTVT.

This rearrangement joins TRBV4-3 to TRBJ1-2; D is unclear. Trimming removed 0 bases from V and 4 bases from J, with 15 bases in between. In germline, CDR1 is LGHNA, CDR2 YSLEER. The CDR3 runs to 16 residues. The CDR3 is CASSQEGRQLFYGYTF. The CDR3 DNA sequence: TGCGCCAGCAGCCAAGAGGGCCGGCAGCTCTTCTATGGCTACACCTTC.

Here the CDR3 reads CASSIRGDVSEAFF. In DNA, the CDR3 is TGTGCCAGTAGTATACGGGGGGATGTCAGTGAAGCTTTCTTT. The chain combines TRBV19 with TRBJ1-1, with D possibly TRBD1 on 5 matching bases. V lost 2 bases to trimming and J lost 7 bases, with 14 bases between them. Germline V gene lookup returns CDR1 LNHDA and CDR2 SQIVND (reference sequence). The CDR3 covers 14 residues.

This clone was picked up a small number of times. The rearrangement uses TRBV5-6 and TRBJ2-7; D is uncertain. CDR3 length equals 14 residues. Trimming removed 2 bases at V and 1 base at J, with 10 bases between. CDR1 SGHDT and CDR2 YYEEEE come from the germline V gene. The CDR3 reads CASSFRDTSYEQYF. CDR3 nucleotides: TGTGCCAGCAGCTTCCGTGACACTTCCTACGAGCAGTACTTC.

The V and J genes are TRBV7-3 and TRBJ1-2; D is perhaps TRBD1 (5 bases). CDR1 is SGHTA, CDR2 FQGTGA, per germline. CDR3 size: 15 residues. The V end was cut by 0 bases, the J end by 6 bases, with 14 bases between. CDR3 in DNA: TGTGCCAGCAGCTTAACGCGGGAGACAGATCATGGCTACACCTTC. This encodes CASSLTRETDHGYTF. Supplemented by reference TRBV7-3 and TRBJ1-2, the full variable domain reads GAGVSQTPSNKVTEKGKYVELRCDPISGHTALYWYRQSLGQGPEFLIYFQGTGAADDSGLPNDRFFAVRPEGSVSTLKIQRTERGDSAVYLCASSLTRETDHGYTFGSGTRLTVV.

CDR3 amino acids: CASSSQGAEGEKLFF. The CDR3 DNA reads TGTGCCAGCAGCAGCCAGGGCGCGGAGGGAGAAAAACTGTTTTTT. The chain has TRBV6-4 and TRBJ1-4, with D maybe TRBD1 (5 bases). Germline V lookup: CDR1 MRHNA, CDR2 SNTAGT. The CDR3 spans 15 residues. Trimming cost V 6 bases and J 8 bases, with 19 bases left between them.

This chain connects TRBV6-5 to TRBJ2-7, with D hard to call. This CDR3 region has 16 residues. Deletions cut 4 bases from V and 0 bases from J, with 16 bases between. The germline gives CDR1 MNHEY, CDR2 SVGAGI. Here the CDR3 DNA reads TGTGCCAGCAGTTCCCCGAGAGAGTCAGGCTCCTACGAGCAGTACTTC. Its protein product is CASSSPRESGSYEQYF.

The V call is TRBV7-2, the J call TRBJ1-1; D unresolved. V was trimmed by 7 bases and J by 4 bases, leaving 13 bases between them. The V gene's germline CDR1 is SGHTA and CDR2 FQGNSA. The CDR3 extends over 13 amino acids. Here the CDR3 reads CASKKAGSTEAFF. In DNA form, the CDR3 reads TGTGCCAGCAAGAAAGCGGGCAGCACTGAAGCTTTCTTT.

The chain combines TRBV5-1 with TRBJ2-1; 10 bases match TRBD2. J lost 11 bases, V lost 0 bases, and 5 bases had no gene match. The germline V gene encodes CDR1 SGHRS and CDR2 YFSETQ. This CDR3 has 14 residues. This CDR3 reads CASSLAVAGGKQFF. The CDR3 coding sequence is TGCGCCAGCAGCTTGGCGGTAGCGGGGGGCAAGCAGTTCTTC.

The chain recombines TRBV4-2 with TRBJ2-7; D unclear. Germline CDR1 LGHNA, CDR2 YNFKEQ. V lost 0 bases and J lost 4, with 10 bases in between. The CDR3 contains 14 residues. CDR3: CASSQESSTYEQYF. CDR3 DNA: TGTGCCAGCAGCCAAGAAAGTAGCACTTACGAGCAGTACTTC.

The chain carries TRBV18 and TRBJ2-1; no clear D. The CDR3 covers 13 residues. Trimming stripped 2 bases from V and 9 bases from J, with 11 bases between. Germline V gives CDR1 KGHSH, CDR2 LQKENI. The CDR3: CASSPAGTAEQFF. CDR3 nucleotide sequence: TGTGCCAGCTCACCAGCAGGTACCGCTGAGCAGTTCTTC.

The rearrangement uses TRBV7-8 and TRBJ2-1; D may be TRBD1 (6 bases). The CDR3 covers 16 residues. Germline V gene data show CDR1 as SGHVS and CDR2 as FQNEAQ. Trimming removed 5 bases at V and 2 bases at J, with 16 bases between. The CDR3 here is CASSLLGTPPYNEQFF. The CDR3 DNA is TGTGCCAGCAGCCTACTTGGGACACCGCCCTACAATGAGCAGTTCTTC.

The chain joins TRBV4-3 to TRBJ1-2; no definite D call. In germline, CDR1 is LGHNA, CDR2 YSLEER. V was trimmed by 4 bases and J by 1 base, leaving 10 bases between them. The CDR3 is made up of 14 amino acids. The CDR3 DNA reads TGCGCCAGCAGCCGCCGATCGGGTAACTATGGCTACACCTTC. The encoded protein is CASSRRSGNYGYTF.